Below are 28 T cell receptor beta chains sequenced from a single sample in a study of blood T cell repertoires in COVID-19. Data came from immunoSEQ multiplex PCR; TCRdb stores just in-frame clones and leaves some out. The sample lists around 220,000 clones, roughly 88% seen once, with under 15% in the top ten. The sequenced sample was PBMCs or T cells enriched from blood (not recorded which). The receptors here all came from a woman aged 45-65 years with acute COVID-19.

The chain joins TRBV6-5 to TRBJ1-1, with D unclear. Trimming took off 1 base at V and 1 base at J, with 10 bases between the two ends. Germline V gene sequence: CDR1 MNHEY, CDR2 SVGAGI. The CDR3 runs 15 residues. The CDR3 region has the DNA TGTGCCAGCAGTTACTGGGGAGAGGGGAACACTGAAGCTTTCTTT. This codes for CASSYWGEGNTEAFF.

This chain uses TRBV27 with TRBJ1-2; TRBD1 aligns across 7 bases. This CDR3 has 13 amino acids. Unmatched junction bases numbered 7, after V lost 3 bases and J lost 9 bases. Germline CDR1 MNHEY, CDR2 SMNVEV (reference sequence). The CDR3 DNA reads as TGTGCCAGCAGTTTTGGCCCGGGACAGCGCTACACCTTC. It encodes CASSFGPGQRYTF.

CDR3 nucleotides: TGTGCCAGCAGTGAGGTATTTCTGGGAGGGTCACCCCTCCACTTT. It specifies CASSEVFLGGSPLHF. The chain uses TRBV2 and TRBJ1-6; no firm D call. Germline loops: CDR1 SNHLY, CDR2 FYNNEI. This CDR3 spans 15 amino acids. Trimming removed 3 bases from V and 10 bases from J, with 16 bases in between. The whole variable domain, filled in from reference TRBV2 and TRBJ1-6, reads EPEVTQTPSHQVTQMGQEVILRCVPISNHLYFYWYRQILGQKVEFLVSFYNNEISEKSEIFDDQFSVERPDGSNFTLKIRSTKLEDSAMYFCASSEVFLGGSPLHFGNGTRLTVT.

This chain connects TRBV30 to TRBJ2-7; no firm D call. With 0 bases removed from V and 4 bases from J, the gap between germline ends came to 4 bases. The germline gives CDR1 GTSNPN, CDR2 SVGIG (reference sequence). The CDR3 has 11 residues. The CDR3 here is CAWSVGYEQYF. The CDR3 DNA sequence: TGTGCCTGGAGTGTCGGGTACGAGCAGTACTTC. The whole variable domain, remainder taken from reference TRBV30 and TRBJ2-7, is SQTIHQWPATLVQPVGSPLSLECTVEGTSNPNLYWYRQAAGRGLQLLFYSVGIGQISSEVPQNLSASRPQDRQFILSSKKLLLSDSGFYLCAWSVGYEQYFGPGTRLTVT.

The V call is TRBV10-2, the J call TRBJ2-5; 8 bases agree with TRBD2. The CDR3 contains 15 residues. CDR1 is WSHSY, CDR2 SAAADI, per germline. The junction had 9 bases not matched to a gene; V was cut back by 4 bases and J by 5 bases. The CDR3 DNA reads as TGCGCCAGCAGTGTAAGCGGGAGTTACGGCGAGACCCAGTACTTC. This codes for CASSVSGSYGETQYF.

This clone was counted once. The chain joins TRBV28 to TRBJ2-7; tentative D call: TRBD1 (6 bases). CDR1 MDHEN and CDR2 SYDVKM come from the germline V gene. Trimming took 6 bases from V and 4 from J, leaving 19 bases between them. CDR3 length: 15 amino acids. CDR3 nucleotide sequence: TGTGCCAGCAGACCTGGGGCCGGACAGACTTACGAGCAGTACTTC. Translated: CASRPGAGQTYEQYF.

The CDR3 DNA follows: TGCGCCAGCAGCTTGGTGCTAGCCCGAAATGGTGAGCAGTTCTTC. Amino acids: CASSLVLARNGEQFF. V gene TRBV5-1 combines with J gene TRBJ2-1; maybe TRBD2 (5 bases). V was clipped by 0 bases and J by 9 bases, with 16 bases between them. This CDR3 is built from 15 residues. Germline values: CDR1 SGHRS, CDR2 YFSETQ.

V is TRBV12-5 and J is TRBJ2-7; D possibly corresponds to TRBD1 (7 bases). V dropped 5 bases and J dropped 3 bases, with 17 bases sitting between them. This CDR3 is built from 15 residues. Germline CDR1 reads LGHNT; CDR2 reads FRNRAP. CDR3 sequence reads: CASGPPRRGLYEQYF. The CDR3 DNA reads TGTGCTAGTGGTCCCCCGAGGAGGGGGCTCTACGAGCAGTACTTC.

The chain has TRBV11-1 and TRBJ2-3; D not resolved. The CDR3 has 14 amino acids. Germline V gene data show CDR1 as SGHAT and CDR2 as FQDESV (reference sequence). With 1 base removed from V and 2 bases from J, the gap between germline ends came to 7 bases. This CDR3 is CASSLEEVTDTQYF. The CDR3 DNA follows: TGTGCCAGCAGCTTAGAAGAGGTCACAGATACGCAGTATTTT.

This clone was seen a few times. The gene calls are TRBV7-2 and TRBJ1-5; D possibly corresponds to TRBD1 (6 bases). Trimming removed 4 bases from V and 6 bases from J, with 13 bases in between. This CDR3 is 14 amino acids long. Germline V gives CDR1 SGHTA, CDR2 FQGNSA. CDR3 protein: CASSSQQGSQPQHF. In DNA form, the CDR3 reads TGTGCCAGCAGCTCTCAACAGGGATCTCAGCCCCAGCATTTT. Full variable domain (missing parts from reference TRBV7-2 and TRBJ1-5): GAGVSQSPSNKVTEKGKDVELRCDPISGHTALYWYRQSLGQGLEFLIYFQGNSAPDKSGLPSDRFSAERTGGSVSTLTIQRTQQEDSAVYLCASSSQQGSQPQHFGDGTRLSIL.

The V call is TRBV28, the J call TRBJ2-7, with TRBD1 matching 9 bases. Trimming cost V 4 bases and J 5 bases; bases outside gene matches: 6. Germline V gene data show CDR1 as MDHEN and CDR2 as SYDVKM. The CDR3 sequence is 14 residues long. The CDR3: CASSSGQGLHEQYF. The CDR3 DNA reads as TGTGCCAGCAGTTCGGGACAGGGTCTTCACGAGCAGTACTTC.

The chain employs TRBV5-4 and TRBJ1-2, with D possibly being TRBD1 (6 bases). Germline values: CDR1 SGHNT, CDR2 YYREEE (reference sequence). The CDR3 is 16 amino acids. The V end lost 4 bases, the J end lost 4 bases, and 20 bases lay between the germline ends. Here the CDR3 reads CASSLGAVRLVYGYTF. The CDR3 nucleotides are TGTGCCAGCAGCCTGGGGGCAGTCCGGTTGGTCTATGGCTACACCTTC.

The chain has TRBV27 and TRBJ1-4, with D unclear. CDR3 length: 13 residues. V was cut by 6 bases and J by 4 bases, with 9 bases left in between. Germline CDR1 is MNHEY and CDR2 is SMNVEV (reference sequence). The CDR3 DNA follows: TGTGCCAGCAGCTTGGGGAGTAATGAAAAACTGTTTTTT. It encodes CASSLGSNEKLFF. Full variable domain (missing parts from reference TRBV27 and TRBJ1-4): EAQVTQNPRYLITVTGKKLTVTCSQNMNHEYMSWYRQDPGLGLRQIYYSMNVEVTDKGDVPEGYKVSRKEKRNFPLILESPSPNQTSLYFCASSLGSNEKLFFGSGTQLSVL.

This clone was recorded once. This CDR3 is CASRDRTTNYGYTF. The CDR3 DNA sequence: TGTGCCAGCAGAGACAGGACGACCAACTATGGCTACACCTTC. This rearrangement joins TRBV9 to TRBJ1-2; weak D call: TRBD1 (6 bases). The V gene lost 5 bases and the J gene lost 2 bases, with 13 bases spanning the gap. Germline CDR1 and CDR2: SGDLS and YYNGEE. The CDR3 sequence is 14 residues long. The full variable domain, with the rest looked up from reference TRBV9 and TRBJ1-2, is DSGVTQTPKHLITATGQRVTLRCSPRSGDLSVYWYQQSLDQGLQFLIQYYNGEERAKGNILERFSAQQFPDLHSELNLSSLELGDSALYFCASRDRTTNYGYTFGSGTRLTVV.

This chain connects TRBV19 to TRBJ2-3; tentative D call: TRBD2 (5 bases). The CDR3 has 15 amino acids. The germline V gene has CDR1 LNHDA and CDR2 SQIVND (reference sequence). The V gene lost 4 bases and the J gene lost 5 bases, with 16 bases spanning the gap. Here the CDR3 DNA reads TGTGCCAGTAGTACTACCGGGCACCGGGGAGATACGCAGTATTTT. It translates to CASSTTGHRGDTQYF.

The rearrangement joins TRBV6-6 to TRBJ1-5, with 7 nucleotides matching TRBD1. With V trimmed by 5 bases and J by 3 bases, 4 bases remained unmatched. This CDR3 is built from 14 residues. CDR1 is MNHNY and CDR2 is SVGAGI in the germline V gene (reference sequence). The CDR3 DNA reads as TGTGCCAGCAGTCTACAGGGGTACAATCAGCCCCAGCATTTT. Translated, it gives CASSLQGYNQPQHF.

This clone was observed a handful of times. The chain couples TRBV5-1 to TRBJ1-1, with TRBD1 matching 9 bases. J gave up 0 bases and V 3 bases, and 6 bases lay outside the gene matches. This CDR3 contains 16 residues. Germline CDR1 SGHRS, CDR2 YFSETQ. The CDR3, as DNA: TGCGCCAGCAGCTCGACAGGGGGGACTATGAACACTGAAGCTTTCTTT. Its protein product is CASSSTGGTMNTEAFF.

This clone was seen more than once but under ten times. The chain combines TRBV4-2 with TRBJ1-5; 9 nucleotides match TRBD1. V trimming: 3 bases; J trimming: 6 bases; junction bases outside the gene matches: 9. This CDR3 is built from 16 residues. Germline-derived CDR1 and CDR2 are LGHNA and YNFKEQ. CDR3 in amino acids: CASSQGTGGRGQPQHF. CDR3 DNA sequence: TGTGCCAGCAGCCAGGGTACAGGGGGCCGGGGTCAGCCCCAGCATTTT.

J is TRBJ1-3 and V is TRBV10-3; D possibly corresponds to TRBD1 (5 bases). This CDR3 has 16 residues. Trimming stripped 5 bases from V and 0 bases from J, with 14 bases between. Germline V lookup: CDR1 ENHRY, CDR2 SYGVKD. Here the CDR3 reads CAISTPQGYSGNTIYF. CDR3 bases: TGTGCCATCAGTACCCCCCAGGGTTACTCTGGAAACACCATATATTTT.

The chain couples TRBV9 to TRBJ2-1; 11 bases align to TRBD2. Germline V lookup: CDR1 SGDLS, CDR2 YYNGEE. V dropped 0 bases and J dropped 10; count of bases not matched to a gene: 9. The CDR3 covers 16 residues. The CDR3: CASSVATSGSLEEQFF. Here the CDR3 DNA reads TGTGCCAGCAGCGTAGCTACTAGCGGGAGTCTGGAAGAGCAGTTCTTC.

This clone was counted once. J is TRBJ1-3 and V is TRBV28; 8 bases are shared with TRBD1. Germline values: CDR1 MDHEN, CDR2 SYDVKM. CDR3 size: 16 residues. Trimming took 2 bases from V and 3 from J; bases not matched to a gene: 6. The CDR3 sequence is CASSLPGGGFGNTIYF. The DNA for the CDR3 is TGTGCCAGCAGTTTACCAGGGGGCGGGTTTGGAAACACCATATATTTT.

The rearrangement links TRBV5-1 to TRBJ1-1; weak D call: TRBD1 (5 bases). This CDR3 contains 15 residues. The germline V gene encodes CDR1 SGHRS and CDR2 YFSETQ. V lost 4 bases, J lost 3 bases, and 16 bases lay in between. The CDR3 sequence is CASSPVGDLDTEAFF. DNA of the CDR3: TGCGCCAGCAGCCCGGTCGGGGACTTAGACACTGAAGCTTTCTTT.

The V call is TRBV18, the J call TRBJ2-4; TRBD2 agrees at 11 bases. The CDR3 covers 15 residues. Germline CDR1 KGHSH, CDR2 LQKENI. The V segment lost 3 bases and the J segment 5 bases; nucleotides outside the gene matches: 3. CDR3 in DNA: TGTGCCAGCTCACCTCCGGGACTAGCGGAAAACATTCAGTACTTC. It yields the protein CASSPPGLAENIQYF.

Written as DNA, the CDR3 is TGTGCCAGTAGCACAGACAGGGGCCCTTACAATGAGCAGTTCTTC. Its translation is CASSTDRGPYNEQFF. The chain has TRBV19 and TRBJ2-1, with TRBD1 identical over 8 bases. The CDR3 runs 15 residues. From germline, CDR1 is LNHDA and CDR2 SQIVND (reference sequence). V shed 6 bases and J 4 bases; nucleotides not matched to a gene: 8.

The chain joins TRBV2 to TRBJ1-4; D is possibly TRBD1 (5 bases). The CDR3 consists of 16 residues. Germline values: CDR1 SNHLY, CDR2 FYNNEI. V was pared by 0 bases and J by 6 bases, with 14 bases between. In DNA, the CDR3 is TGTGCCAGCAGTGAAGCGCTCAGGGCTGTATATGAAAAACTGTTTTTT. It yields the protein CASSEALRAVYEKLFF.

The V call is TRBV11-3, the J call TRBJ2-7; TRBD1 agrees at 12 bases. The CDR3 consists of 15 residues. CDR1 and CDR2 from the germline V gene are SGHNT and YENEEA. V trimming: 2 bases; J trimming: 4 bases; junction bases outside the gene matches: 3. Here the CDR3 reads CASSLWGQGAYEQYF. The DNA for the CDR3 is TGTGCCAGCAGCTTATGGGGACAGGGGGCTTACGAGCAGTACTTC.

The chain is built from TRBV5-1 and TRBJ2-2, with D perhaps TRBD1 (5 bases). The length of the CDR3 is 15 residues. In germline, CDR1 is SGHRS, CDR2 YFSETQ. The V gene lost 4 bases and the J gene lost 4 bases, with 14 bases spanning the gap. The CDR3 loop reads CASSPRVGSTGELFF. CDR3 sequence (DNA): TGCGCCAGCAGCCCCAGGGTAGGAAGCACCGGGGAGCTGTTTTTT.

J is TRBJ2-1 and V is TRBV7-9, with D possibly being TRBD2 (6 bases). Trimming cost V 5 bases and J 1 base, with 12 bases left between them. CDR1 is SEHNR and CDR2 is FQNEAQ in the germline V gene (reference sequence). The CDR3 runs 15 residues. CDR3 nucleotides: TGTGCCAGCAGCCAATTGGGAGGATCCTACAATGAGCAGTTCTTC. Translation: CASSQLGGSYNEQFF.